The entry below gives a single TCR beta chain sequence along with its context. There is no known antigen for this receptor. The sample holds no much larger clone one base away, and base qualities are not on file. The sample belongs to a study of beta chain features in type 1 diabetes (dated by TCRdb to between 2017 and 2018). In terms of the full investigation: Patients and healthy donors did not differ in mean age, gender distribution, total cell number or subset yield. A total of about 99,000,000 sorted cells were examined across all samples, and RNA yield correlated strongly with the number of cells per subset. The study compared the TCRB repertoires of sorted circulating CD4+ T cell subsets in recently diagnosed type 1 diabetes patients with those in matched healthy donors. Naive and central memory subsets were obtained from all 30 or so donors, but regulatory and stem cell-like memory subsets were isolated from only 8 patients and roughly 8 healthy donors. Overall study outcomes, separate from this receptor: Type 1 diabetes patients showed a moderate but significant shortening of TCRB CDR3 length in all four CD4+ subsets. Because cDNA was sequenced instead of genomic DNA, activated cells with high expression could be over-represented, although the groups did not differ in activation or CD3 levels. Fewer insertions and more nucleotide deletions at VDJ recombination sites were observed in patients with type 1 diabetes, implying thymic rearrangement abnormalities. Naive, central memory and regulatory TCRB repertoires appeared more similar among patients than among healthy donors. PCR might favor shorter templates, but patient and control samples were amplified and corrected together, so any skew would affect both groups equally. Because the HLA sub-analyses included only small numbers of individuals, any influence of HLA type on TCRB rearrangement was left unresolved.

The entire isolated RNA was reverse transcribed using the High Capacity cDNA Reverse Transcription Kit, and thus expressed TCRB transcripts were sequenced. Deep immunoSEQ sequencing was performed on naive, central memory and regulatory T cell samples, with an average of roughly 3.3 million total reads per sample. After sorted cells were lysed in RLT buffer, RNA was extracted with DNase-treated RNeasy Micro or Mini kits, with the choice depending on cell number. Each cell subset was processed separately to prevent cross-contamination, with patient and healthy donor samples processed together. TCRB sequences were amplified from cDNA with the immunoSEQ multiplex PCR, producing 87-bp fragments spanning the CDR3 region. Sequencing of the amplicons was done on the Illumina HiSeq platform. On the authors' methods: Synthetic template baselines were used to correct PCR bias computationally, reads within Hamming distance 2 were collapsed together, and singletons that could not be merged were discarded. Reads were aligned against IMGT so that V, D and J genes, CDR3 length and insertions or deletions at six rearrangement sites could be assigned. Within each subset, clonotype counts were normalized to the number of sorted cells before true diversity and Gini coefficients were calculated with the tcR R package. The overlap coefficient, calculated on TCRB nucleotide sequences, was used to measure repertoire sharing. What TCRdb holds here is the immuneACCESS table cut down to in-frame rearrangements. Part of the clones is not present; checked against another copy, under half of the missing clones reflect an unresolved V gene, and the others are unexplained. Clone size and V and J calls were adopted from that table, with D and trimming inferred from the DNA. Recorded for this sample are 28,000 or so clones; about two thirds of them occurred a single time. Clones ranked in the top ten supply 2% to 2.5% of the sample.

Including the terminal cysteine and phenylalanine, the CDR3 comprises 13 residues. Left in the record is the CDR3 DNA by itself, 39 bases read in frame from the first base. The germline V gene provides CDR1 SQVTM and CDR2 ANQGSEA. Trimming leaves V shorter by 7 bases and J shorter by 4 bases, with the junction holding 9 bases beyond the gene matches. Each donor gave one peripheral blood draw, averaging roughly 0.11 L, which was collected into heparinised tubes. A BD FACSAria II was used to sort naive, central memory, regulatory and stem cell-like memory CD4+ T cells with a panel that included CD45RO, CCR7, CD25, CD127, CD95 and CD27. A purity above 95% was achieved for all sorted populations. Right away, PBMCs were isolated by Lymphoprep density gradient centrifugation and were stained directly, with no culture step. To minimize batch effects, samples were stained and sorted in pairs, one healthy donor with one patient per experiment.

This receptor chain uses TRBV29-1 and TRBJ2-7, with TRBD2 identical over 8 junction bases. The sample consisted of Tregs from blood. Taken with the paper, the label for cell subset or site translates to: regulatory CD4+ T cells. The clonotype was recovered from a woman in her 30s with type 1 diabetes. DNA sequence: TGCAGCGCCTTTGCGGGAGGCGGTTACGAGCAGTACTTC. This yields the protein CSAFAGGGYEQYF.